The 13 T cell receptor beta chains in this list originate from one sample, sequenced in a study of CD8+CD57+ T cells in acquired aplastic anemia. All sequencing subjects had displayed CD8+CD57+ cell expansion on flow cytometry. CDR3 and TCR beta VDJ profiling relied on genomic DNA as the template. TCRdb itself ran the reads through MiXCR, one entry per CDR3 protein. The sample holds fewer than 200,000 distinct CDR3 sequences, 47% seen once. Sequencing was carried out using sorted CD4+, CD8+, or CD8+CD57+ T cells (not recorded which) from PBMCs. The receptors were gathered from a human donor with aplastic anemia.

Concerning this clonotype itself: A read error may explain this, as a much larger clone is one base away. The chain uses TRBV6-1 and TRBJ2-3; 7 bases line up with TRBD1. The J call may be incorrect, as the DNA end agrees better with TRBJ1-5. In germline, CDR1 is MNHNS, CDR2 SASEGT. There are 13 residues in the CDR3. The CDR3 DNA reads TGTGCCAGCAGCCGGGACAGTCCAGATACGCAGCATTTT. Its translation is CASSRDSPDTQHF.

V and J are TRBV15 and TRBJ2-7, with 7 nucleotides matching TRBD1. There are 15 residues in the CDR3. V shed 1 base and J 6 bases; nucleotides not matched to a gene: 9. Germline-derived CDR1 and CDR2 are LNHNV and YYDKDF (reference sequence). The CDR3 nucleotides read TGTGCCACCAGCAGAGGATCCGACAGGGTGGGCGAGCAGTACTTC. It is translated as CATSRGSDRVGEQYF.

Worth noting for this clonotype: Being one base from a much bigger clone, this may be a read error. The rearrangement joins TRBV12-3 or TRBV12-4 to TRBJ1-5, with TRBD1 as a possible D gene (5 bases). Trimming cost V 8 bases and J 1 base, with 12 bases left between them. The CDR3 contains 14 residues. The CDR3 region is CASWGSWSNQPQHF. For the CDR3, the DNA is TGTGCCAGCTGGGGGTCTTGGAGCAATCAGCCCCAGCATTTT.

The J gene is TRBJ2-1, the V gene TRBV11-2; TRBD2 aligns across 10 bases. CDR1 is SGHAT, CDR2 FQNNGV, per germline. The CDR3 spans 15 residues. Trimming removed 8 bases from V and 7 bases from J; junction bases left unmatched: 11. The CDR3 here is CASAPQRGGRNEQFF. CDR3 sequence (DNA): TGTGCCAGCGCCCCTCAGCGGGGGGGCCGGAATGAGCAGTTCTTC.

This clonotype has ten or more counts. The chain is built from TRBV6-2 or TRBV6-3 and TRBJ1-2; a possible D gene is TRBD1 (5 bases). Germline CDR1 and CDR2: MNHEY and SVGEGT. The CDR3 runs to 15 residues. Trimming removed 5 bases from V and 3 bases from J, with 16 bases in between. This CDR3 is CASSGRGAGDYGYTF. CDR3 bases: TGTGCCAGCAGTGGTCGGGGCGCCGGGGACTATGGCTACACCTTC.

This clonotype showed up just once. The chain uses TRBV9 and TRBJ2-5; weak D call: TRBD2 (6 bases). The CDR3 loop spans 14 amino acids. CDR1 is SGDLS, CDR2 YYNGEE, per germline. V lost 3 bases to trimming and J lost 5 bases, with 14 bases between them. The CDR3 region has the DNA TGTGCCAGCAGCGGACGGGACTCCCGGGAGACCCAGTACTTC. This codes for CASSGRDSRETQYF.

This clonotype was seen ten or more times. CDR3 protein: CASSSFPGTGSNQPQHF. The DNA of the CDR3 is TGTGCCAGCAGTTCATTCCCGGGGACAGGGTCTAATCAGCCCCAGCATTTT. The chain has TRBV12-3 or TRBV12-4 and TRBJ1-5; TRBD1 matches 9 bases. This CDR3 has 17 residues. With 4 bases clipped from V and 4 bases from J, the junction kept 11 bases outside the gene matches.

The V call is TRBV3-1, the J call TRBJ2-1; 8 bases are shared with TRBD2. J was trimmed by 2 bases and V by 4 bases; bases with no gene match: 7. The germline V gene has CDR1 LGHDT and CDR2 YNNKEL (reference sequence). The CDR3 extends over 16 amino acids. CDR3 coding DNA: TGTGCCAGCAGCCCCATGACTAGCGTTGCCTACAATGAGCAGTTCTTC. As protein: CASSPMTSVAYNEQFF.

V is TRBV5-1 and J is TRBJ1-1, with 8 bases lining up with TRBD1. This CDR3 is built from 13 residues. CDR1 SGHRS and CDR2 YFSETQ come from the germline V gene. J gave up 6 bases and V 4 bases, and 5 bases lay outside the gene matches. This CDR3 is CASSEDRAAEAFF. The CDR3 DNA is TGCGCCAGCAGCGAGGACAGGGCTGCTGAAGCTTTCTTT.

The genes are TRBV2 and TRBJ2-1; 12 bases match TRBD2. Per the germline V gene, CDR1 is SNHLY and CDR2 is FYNNEI. Trimming cost V 8 bases and J 6 bases; bases outside gene matches: 5. This CDR3 has 14 amino acids. This CDR3 reads CASGWGLAGNEQFF. The CDR3 coding sequence is TGTGCCAGCGGTTGGGGACTAGCGGGCAATGAGCAGTTCTTC. The full variable domain, its missing parts supplied by reference TRBV2 and TRBJ2-1, is EPEVTQTPSHQVTQMGQEVILRCVPISNHLYFYWYRQILGQKVEFLVSFYNNEISEKSEIFDDQFSVERPDGSNFTLKIRSTKLEDSAMYFCASGWGLAGNEQFFGPGTRLTVL.

In regard to this clonotype: One junction end does not reproduce the germline sequence, and a read error may be involved. The chain combines TRBV6-5 with TRBJ2-7, with a weak D call TRBD1 (5 bases). Germline assignment: CDR1 MNHEY and CDR2 SVGAGI. The CDR3 runs 16 residues. CDR3 protein: CASSYATVKVAYGQYF. CDR3 sequence (DNA): TGTGCCAGCAGTTACGCGACAGTGAAGGTGGCGTACGGGCAGTACTTC.

At least ten counts were recorded for this clonotype. This chain uses TRBV24-1 with TRBJ2-3, with 8 positions matching TRBD2. Germline CDR1 and CDR2: KGHDR and SFDVKD. Germline trimming cut 5 bases from V and 1 base from J; bases unmatched to any gene: 7. This CDR3 region has 16 residues. CDR3 nucleotides: TGTGCCACCAGTGGGGGTAGCGGGGAGGGCACAGATACGCAGTATTTT. Protein: CATSGGSGEGTDTQYF.

On this clonotype: A junction boundary mismatches the germline segment, possibly from a read error. The gene calls are TRBV13 and TRBJ2-1; 8 bases agree with TRBD2. CDR3 length equals 15 residues. Germline lookup yields CDR1 PRHDT and CDR2 FYEKMQ (reference sequence). CDR3 nucleotides: TGCGCCAGCAGCTTGTCGGGGGGGAAAACCAATGAGCAGTTCTTC. Amino acid sequence: CASSLSGGKTNEQFF.